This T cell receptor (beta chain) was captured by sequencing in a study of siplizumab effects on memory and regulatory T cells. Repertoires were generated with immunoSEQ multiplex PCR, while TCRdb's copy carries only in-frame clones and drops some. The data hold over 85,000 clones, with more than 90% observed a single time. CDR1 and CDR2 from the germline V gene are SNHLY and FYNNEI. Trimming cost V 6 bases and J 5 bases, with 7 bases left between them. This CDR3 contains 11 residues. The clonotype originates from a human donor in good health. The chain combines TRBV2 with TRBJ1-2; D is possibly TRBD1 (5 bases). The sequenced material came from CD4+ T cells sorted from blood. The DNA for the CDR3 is TGTGCCAGCAGCCCAGGGTATGGCTACACCTTC. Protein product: CASSPGYGYTF.